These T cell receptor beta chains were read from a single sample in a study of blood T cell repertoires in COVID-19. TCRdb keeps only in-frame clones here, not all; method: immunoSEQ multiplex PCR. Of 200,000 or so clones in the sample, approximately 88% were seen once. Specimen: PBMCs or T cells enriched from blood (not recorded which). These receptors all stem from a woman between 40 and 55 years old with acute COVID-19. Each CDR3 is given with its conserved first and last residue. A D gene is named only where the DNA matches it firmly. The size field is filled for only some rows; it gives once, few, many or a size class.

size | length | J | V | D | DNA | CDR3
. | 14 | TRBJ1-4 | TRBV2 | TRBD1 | TGTGCCAGCAAGCGGGACAGGGGAGATGAAAAACTGTTTTTT | CASKRDRGDEKLFF
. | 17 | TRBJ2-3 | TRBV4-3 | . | TGCGCCAGCAGCCAAGAAGCCCAAGGGGCCCGCACAGATACGCAGTATTTT | CASSQEAQGARTDTQYF
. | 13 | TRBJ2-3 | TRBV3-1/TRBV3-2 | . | TGTGCCAGCAGCCCGACTAGCACAGATACGCAGTATTTT | CASSPTSTDTQYF
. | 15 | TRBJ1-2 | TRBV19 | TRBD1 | TGTGCCAGTACCCCGGGACAGGGGAATCGTGGGGGCTACACCTTC | CASTPGQGNRGGYTF
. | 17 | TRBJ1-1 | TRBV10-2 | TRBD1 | TGCGCCAGCAGTGGCCGACAGGGGAGGGGAGTGAACACTGAAGCTTTCTTT | CASSGRQGRGVNTEAFF
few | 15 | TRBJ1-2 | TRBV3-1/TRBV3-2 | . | TGTGCCAGCAGCCAAGTGGCAGGGGCAAGCTATGGCTACACCTTC | CASSQVAGASYGYTF
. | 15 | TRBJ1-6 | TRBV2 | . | TGTGCCAGCAGTGAAGAATATATCCCGAATTCACCCCTCCACTTT | CASSEEYIPNSPLHF
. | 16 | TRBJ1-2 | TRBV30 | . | TGTGCCTGGATCTACGGACACCCCGGCCGTTTTTATGGCTACACCTTC | CAWIYGHPGRFYGYTF
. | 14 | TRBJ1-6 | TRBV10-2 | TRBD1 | TGCGCCAGCAAACAGGGGCAATATAATTCACCCCTCCACTTT | CASKQGQYNSPLHF
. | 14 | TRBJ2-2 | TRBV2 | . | TGTGCCAGCAGTGACAGGGGGAACACCGGGGAGCTGTTTTTT | CASSDRGNTGELFF
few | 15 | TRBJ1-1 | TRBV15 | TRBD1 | TGTGCCACCAGCAGGAGGGGGCAGGGTATCGCTGAAGCTTTCTTT | CATSRRGQGIAEAFF
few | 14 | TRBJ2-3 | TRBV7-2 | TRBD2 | TGTGCCAGCAGCTATAGCGGGGGAACAGATACGCAGTATTTT | CASSYSGGTDTQYF
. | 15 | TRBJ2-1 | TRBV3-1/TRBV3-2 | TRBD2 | TGTGCCAGCAGCCAAGCGACGGGGGGGCCATTCGAGCAGTTCTTC | CASSQATGGPFEQFF
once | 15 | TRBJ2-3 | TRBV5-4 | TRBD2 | TGTGCCAGCAGCCAGACTAGCGGGGGGGCCGATACGCAGTATTTT | CASSQTSGGADTQYF
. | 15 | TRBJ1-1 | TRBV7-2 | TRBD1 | TGTGCCAGCAGCTTAAAGGACAGGGGGTGGACTGAAGCTTTCTTT | CASSLKDRGWTEAFF
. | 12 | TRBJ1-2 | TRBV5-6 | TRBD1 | TGTGCCAGCAGCGACAGGGGAAGGGGCTACACCTTC | CASSDRGRGYTF
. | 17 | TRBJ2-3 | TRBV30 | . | TGTGCCTGGGGGGGACCCTCAGGGGTTCTGCGCACAGATACGCAGTATTTT | CAWGGPSGVLRTDTQYF
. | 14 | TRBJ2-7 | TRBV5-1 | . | TGCGCCAGCAGCTCAGGGGCCACCGCCTACGAGCAGTACTTC | CASSSGATAYEQYF
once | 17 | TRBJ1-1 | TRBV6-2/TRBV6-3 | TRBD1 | TGTGCCAGCAGTTACTTCCCGACAGGGGGGAGCGGGACTGAAGCTTTCTTT | CASSYFPTGGSGTEAFF
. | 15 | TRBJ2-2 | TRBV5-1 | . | TGCGCCAGCAGTATCGGCGGGTCGAACACCGGGGAGCTGTTTTTT | CASSIGGSNTGELFF
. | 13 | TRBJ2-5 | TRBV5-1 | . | TGCGCCAGCAGATCCGACAACCAAGAGACCCAGTACTTC | CASRSDNQETQYF
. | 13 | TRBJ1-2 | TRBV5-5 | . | TGTGCCAGCAGCCCCGCCGGAGTAGATGGCTACACCTTC | CASSPAGVDGYTF
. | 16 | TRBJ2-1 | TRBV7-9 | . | TGTGCCAGCAGCGGCATCCTAGGTAGTAGGAACAATGAGCAGTTCTTC | CASSGILGSRNNEQFF
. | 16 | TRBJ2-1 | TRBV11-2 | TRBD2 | TGTGCCAGCAGCCGCCTCGGGACTAGCGGGCGCAATGAGCAGTTCTTC | CASSRLGTSGRNEQFF
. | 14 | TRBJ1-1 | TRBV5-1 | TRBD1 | TGCGCCAGCAGCTTGCCGGGACAGGGGACTGAAGCTTTCTTT | CASSLPGQGTEAFF
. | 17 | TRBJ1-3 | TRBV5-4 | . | TGTGCCAGCAGCGTCGAGCCTTCGGTATTTTCTGGAAACACCATATATTTT | CASSVEPSVFSGNTIYF
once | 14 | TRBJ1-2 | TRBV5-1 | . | TGCGCCAGCAGCTTGGATCAGGGAGGGTATGGCTACACCTTC | CASSLDQGGYGYTF
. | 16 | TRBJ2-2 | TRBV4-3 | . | TGCGCCAGCAGCCAAGAATGGGGGAGGCTCACCGGGGAGCTGTTTTTT | CASSQEWGRLTGELFF
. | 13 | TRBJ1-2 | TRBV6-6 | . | TGTGCCAGCGCCAAACACGCAGGGTATGGCTACACCTTC | CASAKHAGYGYTF
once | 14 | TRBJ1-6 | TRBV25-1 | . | TGTGCCAGCAGTCTCGGGAGAGGGGACTCACCCCTCCACTTT | CASSLGRGDSPLHF
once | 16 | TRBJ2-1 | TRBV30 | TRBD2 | TGTGCCTGGAGTAGCGGGAGGGTAATCTCCTACAATGAGCAGTTCTTC | CAWSSGRVISYNEQFF
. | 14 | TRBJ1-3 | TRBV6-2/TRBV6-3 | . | TGTGCCAGCAGTTGGAGGGCGGCTGGAAACACCATATATTTT | CASSWRAAGNTIYF
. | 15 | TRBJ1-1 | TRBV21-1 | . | TGTGCCAGCAGCAACCCCGCAGGGAAGGACACTGAAGCTTTCTTT | CASSNPAGKDTEAFF